This TCR beta chain appears in the sequencing data of a study of blood T cell repertoires in COVID-19. Across the study: Some COVID-19 samples were acute and others convalescent; all came from the United States, Italy and Spain. PBMCs, B-cell-depleted T cells, or T cells were the source of the cDNA or gDNA that made up the material.

In the authors' workflow: Quantification of nucleated cells was approximated via reference gene primer amplification. The assay was immunoSEQ multiplex PCR, and TCRdb's table has in-frame clones only and misses some. That table supplies the V and J calls and clone size; D and trimming were determined from the DNA. The repertoire holds some 220,000 clones, with approximately 84% as singletons. The sequenced sample consisted of peripheral blood. This receptor was identified in a man aged 45 to 65 with acute or convalescent COVID-19.

CDR3 DNA sequence: TGTGCCAGCAGTTTTGACAGGGGGCAAGGAAACACCATATATTTT. This sequence encodes CASSFDRGQGNTIYF. This chain joins TRBV6-5 and TRBJ1-3, with TRBD1 matching 10 bases. The CDR3 runs 15 residues. J gave up 4 bases and V 4 bases, and 4 bases lay outside the gene matches. The V gene's germline CDR1 is MNHEY and CDR2 SVGAGI.